This T cell receptor beta chain is from a study of cytomegalovirus exposure and HLA in healthy donors. Points from the study as a whole: The sole available immune exposure information was CMV serostatus. TCR beta V- and J-gene trimming was later associated with a missense DCLRE1C variant.

The germline V gene encodes CDR1 MNHEY and CDR2 SVGAGI. The CDR3 loop spans 15 amino acids. V dropped 6 bases and J dropped 3; count of bases not matched to a gene: 6. This clone has a count of ten or more. Its antigen is unknown. The donors gave bone marrow, and they were healthy. Nominal health characterized the donors when sampled, though unrecorded immune exposures were likely. The PCR contained 60 Vbeta and 13 Jbeta primers. Profiled with immunoSEQ multiplex PCR; TCRdb holds only in-frame clones, not every one. Of around 140,000 clones in the sample, about four fifths were seen once. Sequenced material: PBMCs. The clonotype comes from a middle-aged woman in good health and CMV-seronegative. The rearrangement links TRBV6-5 to TRBJ2-2; 8 bases match TRBD2. CDR3 protein: CASRSGGAYTGELFF. CDR3 nucleotides: TGTGCCAGCAGATCCGGGGGGGCTTACACCGGGGAGCTGTTTTTT.